The 26 T cell receptor beta chains below were found in one sample sequenced in a study of early stage breast cancer tumors (dated by TCRdb to about 2017). The library was made by the immunoSEQ multiplex PCR assay. The source is immuneACCESS, and TCRdb retained only in-frame sequences with V and J called. Part of the clones is not carried over; for the studies checked, unresolved V genes explain less than half of this, and the remainder is unexplained. The sample yields about 28,000 clones; about 80% were counted once. The ten largest account for 12% of the sample. Sequences were obtained from blood. These receptors came from a person aged 55 to 75 with breast cancer.

The genes are TRBV27 and TRBJ2-7; no reliable D call. The CDR3 loop spans 10 amino acids. The germline V and J ends were trimmed by 7 bases and 4 bases, with 5 bases remaining between them. CDR1 and CDR2 from the germline V gene are MNHEY and SMNVEV (reference sequence). The CDR3 loop is CASNIYEQYF. The DNA for the CDR3 is TGTGCCAGCAATATATACGAGCAGTACTTC.

This chain joins TRBV11-3 and TRBJ2-7; 12 nucleotides align to TRBD1. Germline CDR1 reads SGHNT; CDR2 reads YENEEA. The J segment lost 3 bases and the V segment lost 3 bases, leaving 12 bases of the junction unmatched. This CDR3 comprises 18 residues. CDR3 protein: CASSFPPGTGGLNYEQYF. In DNA form, the CDR3 reads TGTGCCAGCAGCTTTCCACCCGGGACAGGGGGCTTGAACTACGAGCAGTACTTC.

The gene calls are TRBV4-3 and TRBJ2-6, with TRBD1 matching over 9 bases. The germline CDR1 and CDR2 sequences are LGHNA and YSLEER. There are 19 residues in the CDR3. V was clipped by 0 bases and J by 0 bases; unmatched bases: 6. The CDR3 here is CASSQEGQGLYSGANVLTF. The CDR3 DNA reads TGCGCCAGCAGCCAAGAGGGACAGGGATTATACTCTGGGGCCAACGTCCTGACTTTC.

A remark on this clone: This sample includes further DNA sequences coding for the same CDR3. The chain links TRBV9 to TRBJ1-2, with 7 bases fitting TRBD1. With V trimmed by 0 bases and J by 4 bases, 3 bases remained unmatched. The CDR3 covers 14 residues. The germline V gene has CDR1 SGDLS and CDR2 YYNGEE. The CDR3, as DNA: TGTGCCAGCAGCGTAGGACAGGGAACCTATGGCTACACCTTC. It is translated as CASSVGQGTYGYTF.

The chain uses TRBV7-2 and TRBJ2-7; 10 bases align to TRBD2. The CDR3 sequence is 14 residues long. Germline V gene data show CDR1 as SGHTA and CDR2 as FQGNSA. Trimming cost V 5 bases and J 2 bases; bases outside gene matches: 3. As DNA, the CDR3 is TGTGCCAGCAGCCGGACTAGCGGCACCTACGAGCAGTACTTC. This codes for CASSRTSGTYEQYF.

The genes are TRBV11-2 and TRBJ2-7; 11 bases align to TRBD2. Germline loops: CDR1 SGHAT, CDR2 FQNNGV. The V gene end was trimmed by 1 base and the J gene end by 7 bases; junction bases not matched to a gene: 12. The CDR3 consists of 17 residues. CDR3 region: CASSLAPILAGEWEQYF. In DNA form, the CDR3 reads TGTGCCAGCAGCTTAGCCCCCATACTAGCGGGAGAATGGGAGCAGTACTTC. Complete variable domain (other parts from reference TRBV11-2 and TRBJ2-7): EAGVAQSPRYKIIEKRQSVAFWCNPISGHATLYWYQQILGQGPKLLIQFQNNGVVDDSQLPKDRFSAERLKGVDSTLKIQPAKLEDSAVYLCASSLAPILAGEWEQYFGPGTRLTVT.

Written as DNA, the CDR3 is TGTGCCAGTAGTATAGACGGCGGGATCTCCTACAATGAGCAGTTCTTC. Protein sequence: CASSIDGGISYNEQFF. The rearrangement joins TRBV19 to TRBJ2-1; D is possibly TRBD2 (6 bases). The CDR3 consists of 16 residues. Per the germline V gene, CDR1 is LNHDA and CDR2 is SQIVND (reference sequence). Between the trimmed V and J ends, which lost 0 bases and 0 bases, there was a span of 9 bases.

The chain has TRBV6-5 and TRBJ1-2, with D unclear. V lost 6 bases and J lost 5, with 13 bases in between. CDR1 is MNHEY, CDR2 SVGAGI, per germline. The CDR3 extends over 13 amino acids. The CDR3 DNA is TGTGCCAGCAGCCCCGGGAGCCGATATGGCTACACCTTC. Its translation: CASSPGSRYGYTF.

V and J are TRBV19 and TRBJ1-2, with 9 bases matching TRBD1. There are 16 residues in the CDR3. CDR1 is LNHDA, CDR2 SQIVND, per germline (reference sequence). V gave up 6 bases and J gave up 7 bases; unmatched junction bases: 15. This chain's CDR3 is CASRLGTGPLRGGYTF. The CDR3 DNA is TGTGCCAGTAGGTTGGGGACAGGGCCCCTCCGCGGTGGCTACACCTTC.

V and J are TRBV30 and TRBJ2-1; TRBD2 is a possible D gene (6 bases). The CDR3 is 16 residues long. V was clipped by 3 bases and J by 4 bases, with 19 bases between them. Germline CDR1 GTSNPN, CDR2 SVGIG (reference sequence). Written as DNA, the CDR3 is TGTGCCTGGAGCAAACCAAGGGGTAGCGGATACAATGAGCAGTTCTTC. Translated, it gives CAWSKPRGSGYNEQFF.

The gene calls are TRBV5-1 and TRBJ2-1, with TRBD2 identical over 16 bases. Germline values: CDR1 SGHRS, CDR2 YFSETQ. V trimming: 4 bases; J trimming: 5 bases; junction bases outside the gene matches: 12. This CDR3 spans 19 amino acids. The CDR3 sequence is CASSPSGTSGRAPHNEQFF. The CDR3 bases are TGCGCCAGCAGCCCGTCCGGGACTAGCGGGAGGGCTCCTCACAATGAGCAGTTCTTC.

This CDR3 reads CASSPDPDRGWIYGYTF. The CDR3 DNA reads as TGTGCCAGCAGTCCCGACCCCGACAGGGGTTGGATCTATGGCTACACCTTC. The gene calls are TRBV27 and TRBJ1-2; TRBD1 matches 8 bases. Trimming cost V 5 bases and J 4 bases; bases outside gene matches: 15. From germline, CDR1 is MNHEY and CDR2 SMNVEV (reference sequence). The CDR3 length is 17 residues.

The rearrangement uses TRBV28 and TRBJ1-2; a weak D match, TRBD1 (5 bases). Looked up from germline, CDR1 is MDHEN and CDR2 is SYDVKM. CDR3 length equals 13 residues. Trimming left V 2 bases short and J 8 bases short, with 12 bases between. The CDR3 DNA is TGTGCCAGCAGTTTAGTTGGGGGGAGGGGCTACACCTTC. Translated: CASSLVGGRGYTF.

V gene TRBV14 combines with J gene TRBJ1-1; a weak D match, TRBD1 (6 bases). With 0 bases removed from V and 6 bases from J, the gap between germline ends came to 14 bases. Germline-derived CDR1 and CDR2 are SGHDN and FVKESK. This CDR3 is 15 amino acids long. DNA for the CDR3: TGTGCCAGCAGCCAAGAAAACTACTGGGGGCCTGAAGCTTTCTTT. Translated: CASSQENYWGPEAFF.

This chain links TRBV10-3 with TRBJ2-1; TRBD1 matches at 9 bases. The V gene end was trimmed by 2 bases and the J gene end by 5 bases; junction bases not matched to a gene: 7. The CDR3 loop spans 16 amino acids. Germline values: CDR1 ENHRY, CDR2 SYGVKD. In nucleotides, the CDR3 is TGTGCCATCAGTGAGCCGGGACAGGGAAAGGACAATGAGCAGTTCTTC. This codes for CAISEPGQGKDNEQFF.

The rearrangement uses TRBV6-5 and TRBJ2-3; a weak D match, TRBD1 (6 bases). Germline V gives CDR1 MNHEY, CDR2 SVGAGI. Deletions cut 5 bases from V and 1 base from J, with 13 bases between. There are 15 residues in the CDR3. The DNA of the CDR3 is TGTGCCAGCAGTATCTGGGGGCGCGGCACAGATACGCAGTATTTT. As protein: CASSIWGRGTDTQYF.

There are a few counts of this clone. The chain employs TRBV7-2 and TRBJ2-1; maybe TRBD1 (6 bases). The V end was cut by 5 bases, the J end by 5 bases, with 10 bases between. There are 13 residues in the CDR3. CDR1 and CDR2 from the germline V gene are SGHTA and FQGNSA. CDR3 amino acids: CASSPGQNNEQFF. The CDR3 DNA sequence: TGTGCCAGCAGCCCCGGACAGAACAATGAGCAGTTCTTC.

The J gene is TRBJ1-1, the V gene TRBV9; 8 bases line up with TRBD1. The germline V gene has CDR1 SGDLS and CDR2 YYNGEE. CDR3 length equals 15 residues. The V and J ends lost 3 bases and 0 bases, in that order; junction bases with no gene match: 4. The CDR3 region is CASSASDRVNTEAFF. CDR3 nucleotides: TGTGCCAGCAGCGCCTCGGACAGGGTGAACACTGAAGCTTTCTTT.

The rearrangement links TRBV6-5 to TRBJ2-2, with 12 positions matching TRBD1. The germline V gene encodes CDR1 MNHEY and CDR2 SVGAGI. CDR3 length equals 14 residues. V shed 8 bases, J shed 6 bases, and the junction held 4 bases outside the gene matches. The CDR3 DNA follows: TGTGCCAGCGGGGGACAGGGGGCGTCCGGGGAGCTGTTTTTT. It yields the protein CASGGQGASGELFF.

The rearrangement joins TRBV7-2 to TRBJ2-3; no reliable D call. Trimming pared 5 bases from V and 6 bases from J, leaving 9 bases between. CDR1 and CDR2 from the germline V gene are SGHTA and FQGNSA. The CDR3 covers 12 residues. CDR3 region: CASSPGWDTQYF. Here the CDR3 DNA reads TGTGCCAGCAGCCCCGGTTGGGATACGCAGTATTTT.

V gene TRBV30 combines with J gene TRBJ1-1; maybe TRBD1 (5 bases). CDR1 is GTSNPN and CDR2 is SVGIG in the germline V gene (reference sequence). V was cut by 4 bases and J by 0 bases, with 9 bases left in between. This CDR3 is built from 13 residues. The CDR3 DNA reads TGTGCCTGGATGCGGGGCATGAACACTGAAGCTTTCTTT. It is translated as CAWMRGMNTEAFF.

V gene TRBV15 combines with J gene TRBJ2-7, with TRBD1 matching 8 bases. With 4 bases clipped from V and 2 bases from J, the junction kept 4 bases outside the gene matches. CDR3 length: 14 amino acids. Germline loops: CDR1 LNHNV, CDR2 YYDKDF (reference sequence). The DNA for the CDR3 is TGTGCCACCAGCACCAGGACAGGGCCCTACGAGCAGTACTTC. Its translation is CATSTRTGPYEQYF.

The J gene is TRBJ2-7, the V gene TRBV7-9, with D possibly matching TRBD1 (5 bases). V dropped 0 bases and J dropped 4 bases, with 13 bases sitting between them. This CDR3 has 15 residues. Germline loops: CDR1 SEHNR, CDR2 FQNEAQ (reference sequence). CDR3 DNA sequence: TGTGCCAGCAGCTTAGCGCAGGGTGTAGCATACGAGCAGTACTTC. Translating gives CASSLAQGVAYEQYF. Complete variable domain (other parts from reference TRBV7-9 and TRBJ2-7): DTGVSQNPRHKITKRGQNVTFRCDPISEHNRLYWYRQTLGQGPEFLTYFQNEAQLEKSRLLSDRFSAERPKGSFSTLEIQRTEQGDSAMYLCASSLAQGVAYEQYFGPGTRLTVT.

The chain has TRBV5-4 and TRBJ1-2; TRBD1 might be the D (5 bases). Looked up from germline, CDR1 is SGHNT and CDR2 is YYREEE (reference sequence). The CDR3 is 13 residues long. V lost 4 bases and J 6 bases, leaving 13 bases between the germline ends. The DNA for the CDR3 is TGTGCCAGCAGCGTAGATAGGGGCCATGGCTACACCTTC. Its protein product is CASSVDRGHGYTF.

This clone was observed once. V is TRBV15 and J is TRBJ2-7; 12 bases align to TRBD2. Germline values: CDR1 LNHNV, CDR2 YYDKDF (reference sequence). J was trimmed by 2 bases and V by 6 bases; bases with no gene match: 8. The CDR3 totals 16 residues. The CDR3 DNA sequence: TGTGCCACCAGTCATATTCTAGCGGGAGGGCCCTACGAGCAGTACTTC. It encodes CATSHILAGGPYEQYF.

The V call is TRBV15, the J call TRBJ2-1; 12 bases match TRBD2. V lost 11 bases and J lost 0; bases outside the gene matches: 8. The CDR3 length is 16 residues. In germline, CDR1 is LNHNV, CDR2 YYDKDF (reference sequence). The CDR3: CAPRLAGVPSYNEQFF. As DNA, the CDR3 is TGTGCCCCTAGACTAGCGGGAGTTCCCTCCTACAATGAGCAGTTCTTC. The whole variable domain, remainder taken from reference TRBV15 and TRBJ2-1, is DAMVIQNPRYQVTQFGKPVTLSCSQTLNHNVMYWYQQKSSQAPKLLFHYYDKDFNNEADTPDNFQSRRPNTSFCFLDIRSPGLGDTAMYLCAPRLAGVPSYNEQFFGPGTRLTVL.